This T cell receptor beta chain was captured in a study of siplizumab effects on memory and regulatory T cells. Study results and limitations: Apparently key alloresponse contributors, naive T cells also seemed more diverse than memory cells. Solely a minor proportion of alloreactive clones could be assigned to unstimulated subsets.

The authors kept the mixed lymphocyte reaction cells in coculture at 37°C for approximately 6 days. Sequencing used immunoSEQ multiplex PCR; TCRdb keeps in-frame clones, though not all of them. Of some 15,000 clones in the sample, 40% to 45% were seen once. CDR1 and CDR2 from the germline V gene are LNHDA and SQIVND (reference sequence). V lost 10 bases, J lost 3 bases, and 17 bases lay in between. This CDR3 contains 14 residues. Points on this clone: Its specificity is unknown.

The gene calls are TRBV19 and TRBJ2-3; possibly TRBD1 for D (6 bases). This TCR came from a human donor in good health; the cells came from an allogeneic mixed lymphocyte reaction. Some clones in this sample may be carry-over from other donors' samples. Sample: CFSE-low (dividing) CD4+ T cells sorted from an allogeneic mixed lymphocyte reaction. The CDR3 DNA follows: TGTGCCACTAAGACAGGAATTGGAACAGATACGCAGTATTTT. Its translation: CATKTGIGTDTQYF. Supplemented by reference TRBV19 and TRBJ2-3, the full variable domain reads DGGITQSPKYLFRKEGQNVTLSCEQNLNHDAMYWYRQDPGQGLRLIYYSQIVNDFQKGDIAEGYSVSREKKESFPLTVTSAQKNPTAFYLCATKTGIGTDTQYFGPGTRLTVL.